The subject of this entry is one T cell receptor (beta chain). These data come from a study of T cells in Graves' hyperthyroidism and ophthalmopathy. A Clinical Activity Score of at least 3, a NOSPECS grade of at least 4 and a duration under 3 months were recorded in the ophthalmopathy patients. Exclusion followed for patients with uncontrolled infection, other autoimmune disease, pregnancy or lactation. Based on clinical symptoms, serum thyroxine and TRAb, thyroid ultrasound and orbital computed tomography, diagnoses were reached. Isolation of PBMCs was performed on 8.5 to 10 ml fresh peripheral blood. TCR beta CDR3 region amplification was performed from RNA transcripts. The HTBI primer set served for first-round RT-PCR of the TCR CDR3. TCRdb passed the multiplex PCR reads through MiXCR, listing each CDR3 protein once. The sample yields hundreds of thousands of distinct CDR3 sequences, roughly a sixth seen once.

Trimming left V 2 bases short and J 2 bases short, with 12 bases between. Germline values: CDR1 ENHRY, CDR2 SYGVKD. CDR3 size: 15 residues. Specimen: blood. The receptor was isolated from a woman aged 40 to 50 with Graves' ophthalmopathy. V gene TRBV10-3 combines with J gene TRBJ1-1, with D tentatively TRBD1 (5 bases). In DNA form, the CDR3 reads TGTGCCATCAGTGAGGGGGCAGAGCCTAACACTGAAGCTTTCTTT. Translation gives CAISEGAEPNTEAFF.